Below are 19 T cell receptor beta chains sequenced from a single sample in a study of OX40 agonist ivuxolimab in advanced cancers. The library was made by the immunoSEQ multiplex PCR assay. This is the immuneACCESS table as TCRdb keeps it, with only in-frame sequences that have V and J called. A part of the clones is gone; compared with another copy, unresolved V genes explain less than half, and the rest is unexplained. The sample table lists around 100,000 clones, around 90% of them with a count of one. The ten largest account for around 0.31% of the sample. The sample here was CD4+ or CD8+ T cells sorted from blood, taken in a trial of the OX40 agonist ivuxolimab. These receptors all come from an adult with an advanced solid tumor such as melanoma, head and neck, liver or kidney cancer.

The chain is built from TRBV10-3 and TRBJ1-5; D might be TRBD1 (5 bases). V was clipped by 3 bases and J by 2 bases, with 11 bases between them. Germline lookup yields CDR1 ENHRY and CDR2 SYGVKD. The CDR3 has 15 residues. CDR3 nucleotide sequence: TGTGCCATCAGTGATTTGGGGCTGGGCAATCAGCCCCAGCATTTT. This gives the protein CAISDLGLGNQPQHF.

This clone was counted a single time. This sequence joins TRBV5-1 and TRBJ2-3, with D maybe TRBD1 (6 bases). The CDR3 sequence is 15 residues long. Germline V gene sequence: CDR1 SGHRS, CDR2 YFSETQ. V was pared by 5 bases and J by 5 bases, with 18 bases between. The CDR3 loop reads CASSLEGRGQDTQYF. The CDR3, as DNA: TGCGCCAGCAGTCTTGAAGGCAGGGGTCAAGATACGCAGTATTTT.

The genes are TRBV11-1 and TRBJ2-3; 8 bases line up with TRBD1. This CDR3 has 14 amino acids. Per germline, CDR1 SGHAT and CDR2 FQDESV (reference sequence). V lost 6 bases and J lost 6; bases outside the gene matches: 8. The CDR3 DNA reads TGTGCCAGCAGGTACGGACAGGGAGCCGATACGCAGTATTTT. It translates to CASRYGQGADTQYF.

In nucleotides, the CDR3 is TGTGCCAGCAGCCATCAGGCCCAAAAGAGGTCCTACGAGCAGTACTTC. Translated, it gives CASSHQAQKRSYEQYF. This chain uses TRBV4-2 with TRBJ2-7; D gene uncertain. Germline V CDR1 and CDR2: LGHNA, YNFKEQ. CDR3 length equals 16 residues. Trimming left V 3 bases short and J 1 base short, with 16 bases between.

The rearrangement joins TRBV28 to TRBJ1-5; a weak D match, TRBD1 (5 bases). The CDR3 covers 14 residues. Looked up from germline, CDR1 is MDHEN and CDR2 is SYDVKM. The V and J ends lost 7 bases and 4 bases respectively, with 14 bases between them. The CDR3 sequence is CASITQGVNQPQHF. The CDR3 region has the DNA TGTGCCAGCATTACGCAGGGAGTGAATCAGCCCCAGCATTTT.

The CDR3 nucleotides are TGTGCCAGCAGCTTATCTCACCAATCTAACTATGGCTACACCTTC. Encoded protein: CASSLSHQSNYGYTF. The chain uses TRBV7-3 and TRBJ1-2; no firm D call. This CDR3 comprises 15 residues. V dropped 2 bases and J dropped 0 bases, with 10 bases sitting between them. CDR1 is SGHTA, CDR2 FQGTGA, per germline.

This clone was recorded a few times. The J gene is TRBJ1-2, the V gene TRBV7-2, with 7 bases aligning to TRBD1. V gave up 3 bases and J gave up 8 bases; unmatched junction bases: 0. The CDR3 sequence is 11 residues long. The germline V gene has CDR1 SGHTA and CDR2 FQGNSA. In nucleotides, the CDR3 is TGTGCCAGCAGCTTCAGGGGGGGCTACACCTTC. Amino acids: CASSFRGGYTF.

The chain joins TRBV5-1 to TRBJ2-5; possible D gene TRBD2, 6 bases. The V end lost 4 bases, the J end lost 14 bases, and 18 bases lay between the germline ends. Per germline, CDR1 SGHRS and CDR2 YFSETQ. CDR3 length equals 12 residues. As DNA, the CDR3 is TGCGCCAGCAGCGCGGGACCCCGGAAGGCATACTTC. This gives the protein CASSAGPRKAYF.

The chain is built from TRBV7-9 and TRBJ2-2; no clear D gene. Germline CDR1 reads SEHNR; CDR2 reads FQNEAQ (reference sequence). V was shortened by 0 bases and J by 1 base, with 3 bases between the two germline ends. The length of the CDR3 is 14 residues. CDR3 sequence: CASSLALNTGELFF. CDR3 nucleotide sequence: TGTGCCAGCAGCTTAGCCTTGAACACCGGGGAGCTGTTTTTT.

The chain combines TRBV19 with TRBJ2-1; 11 bases agree with TRBD1. The CDR3 runs to 17 residues. Germline V lookup: CDR1 LNHDA, CDR2 SQIVND (reference sequence). Trimming removed 3 bases from V and 8 bases from J; junction bases left unmatched: 12. The CDR3 reads CASSITPGQGGRDEQFF. DNA for the CDR3: TGTGCCAGTAGTATCACGCCGGGACAGGGGGGACGCGATGAGCAGTTCTTC.

The chain carries TRBV15 and TRBJ2-2; D is unclear. Trimming left V 0 bases short and J 3 bases short, with 5 bases between. The germline CDR1 and CDR2 sequences are LNHNV and YYDKDF (reference sequence). The CDR3 covers 14 residues. The CDR3 DNA reads TGTGCCACCAGCAGAGATACTTACACCGGGGAGCTGTTTTTT. Residues: CATSRDTYTGELFF.

This clone was seen once. The chain has TRBV6-6 and TRBJ1-5; TRBD1 might be the D (6 bases). The CDR3 has 12 amino acids. Germline V gene data show CDR1 as MNHNY and CDR2 as SVGAGI (reference sequence). V lost 2 bases to trimming and J lost 9 bases, with 8 bases between them. DNA for the CDR3: TGTGCCAGCAGTTACGGCAGGGGGCCCCAGCATTTT. Its translation is CASSYGRGPQHF.

This chain connects TRBV5-1 to TRBJ2-6; TRBD1 might be the D (6 bases). Germline-derived CDR1 and CDR2 are SGHRS and YFSETQ. V shed 4 bases and J shed 15 bases, with 14 bases lying between them. The CDR3 totals 12 residues. Written as DNA, the CDR3 is TGCGCCAGCAGCGCCCGGGACACGACCCTGACTTTC. Translating gives CASSARDTTLTF.

The rearrangement uses TRBV28 and TRBJ2-1; maybe TRBD2 (5 bases). CDR3 length equals 15 residues. CDR1 and CDR2 from the germline V gene are MDHEN and SYDVKM. V lost 5 bases to trimming and J lost 1 base, with 12 bases between them. The CDR3 sequence is CASSPLERSYNEQFF. Written as DNA, the CDR3 is TGTGCCAGCAGTCCCTTAGAGCGGTCCTACAATGAGCAGTTCTTC.

The V gene is TRBV5-3, the J gene TRBJ2-5, with unresolved D. TRBV5-3 counts as an open reading frame of uncertain function. The CDR3 is 11 residues long. V lost 7 bases and J lost 2, with 6 bases in between. This CDR3 is CARGRQETQYF. CDR3 in DNA: TGTGCCAGAGGGCGGCAAGAGACCCAGTACTTC.

The chain's CDR3 is CASSILLGQGYGYTF. In DNA form, the CDR3 reads TGTGCCAGTAGTATACTTTTAGGACAGGGTTATGGCTACACCTTC. The chain recombines TRBV19 with TRBJ1-2; 8 bases map to TRBD1. Trimming at V came to 2 bases and at J to 5 bases, leaving 7 bases not matched to a gene. The CDR3 loop spans 15 amino acids. Germline V lookup: CDR1 LNHDA, CDR2 SQIVND (reference sequence).

V usage is TRBV6-1 and J usage is TRBJ2-1, with TRBD2 matching over 7 bases. The V and J ends lost 6 bases and 4 bases, in that order; junction bases with no gene match: 6. The germline gives CDR1 MNHNS, CDR2 SASEGT. This CDR3 region has 14 residues. The CDR3 bases are TGTGCCAGCAGGACTAGCCCGGAGTACAATGAGCAGTTCTTC. It yields the protein CASRTSPEYNEQFF.

The gene calls are TRBV4-3 and TRBJ2-7; D may be TRBD2 (5 bases). The germline V and J ends were trimmed by 1 base and 0 bases, with 10 bases remaining between them. The CDR3 runs 15 residues. The germline CDR1 and CDR2 sequences are LGHNA and YSLEER. The CDR3 sequence is CASSQGWTYSYEQYF. Here the CDR3 DNA reads TGCGCCAGCAGCCAAGGCTGGACTTACTCCTACGAGCAGTACTTC.

This clone has a single count. V is TRBV19 and J is TRBJ1-1, with TRBD1 matching over 10 bases. The CDR3 is 14 residues long. J lost 4 bases, V lost 8 bases, and 7 bases had no gene match. Germline CDR1 and CDR2: LNHDA and SQIVND (reference sequence). The CDR3 region has the DNA TGTGCCAGTGGGGGGGACAGGGGATTCACTGAAGCTTTCTTT. Protein product: CASGGDRGFTEAFF.